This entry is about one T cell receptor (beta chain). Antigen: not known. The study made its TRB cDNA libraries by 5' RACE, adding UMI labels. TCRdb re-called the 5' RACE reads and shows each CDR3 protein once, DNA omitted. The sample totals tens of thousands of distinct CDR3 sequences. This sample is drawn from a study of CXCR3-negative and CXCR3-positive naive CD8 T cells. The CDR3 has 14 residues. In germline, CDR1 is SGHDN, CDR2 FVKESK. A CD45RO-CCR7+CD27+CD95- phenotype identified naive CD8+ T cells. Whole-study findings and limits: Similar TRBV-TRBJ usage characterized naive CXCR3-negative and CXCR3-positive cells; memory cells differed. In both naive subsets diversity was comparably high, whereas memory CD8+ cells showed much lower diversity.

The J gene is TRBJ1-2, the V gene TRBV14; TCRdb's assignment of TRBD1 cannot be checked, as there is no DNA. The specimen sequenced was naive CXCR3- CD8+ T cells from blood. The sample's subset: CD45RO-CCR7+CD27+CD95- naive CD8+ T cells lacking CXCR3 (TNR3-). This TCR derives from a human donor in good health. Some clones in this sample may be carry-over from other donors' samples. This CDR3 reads CASSQDLTGYGYTF. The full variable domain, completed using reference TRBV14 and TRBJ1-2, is EAGVTQFPSHSVIEKGQTVTLRCDPISGHDNLYWYRRVMGKEIKFLLHFVKESKQDESGMPNNRFLAERTGGTYSTLKVQPAELEDSGVYFCASSQDLTGYGYTFGSGTRLTVV.